The rows below give T cell receptor beta chains drawn from one sample of a study of blood T cell repertoires in COVID-19. This table comes from immunoSEQ multiplex PCR, and its TCRdb copy is limited to in-frame clones, with some not included. The sample carries some 150,000 clones, approximately 90% recorded once. Sequences were obtained from peripheral blood. These receptor sequences come from a woman older than 75 with acute or convalescent COVID-19. The CDR3 runs from the conserved cysteine through the conserved F or W. A D gene is named only where the DNA matches it firmly. Size values are once, few and many counts, or a class for expanded clones, and some rows have none.

clone size: .; V gene: TRBV7-2; D gene: TRBD1; J gene: TRBJ2-7; CDR3 DNA: TGTGCCAGCAGCTCCCAGCTCCCGGGACAGGGCTACGAGCAGTACTTC; CDR3 protein: CASSSQLPGQGYEQYF
clone size: .; V gene: TRBV5-1; D gene: TRBD1; J gene: TRBJ2-5; CDR3 DNA: TGCGCCAGCAGGCTCACAGGGGAATTCGGGGAGACCCAGTACTTC; CDR3 protein: CASRLTGEFGETQYF
clone size: .; V gene: TRBV11-2; D gene: TRBD1; J gene: TRBJ1-2; CDR3 DNA: TGTGCCAGCAGCAGGACAGGGGACTATGGCTACACCTTC; CDR3 protein: CASSRTGDYGYTF
clone size: few; V gene: TRBV6-5; D gene: TRBD1; J gene: TRBJ1-4; CDR3 DNA: TGTGCCAGCAGTTACGAGACAGGGGGTGAAAAACTGTTTTTT; CDR3 protein: CASSYETGGEKLFF
clone size: .; V gene: TRBV6-6; D gene: TRBD1; J gene: TRBJ2-4; CDR3 DNA: TGTGCCAGCAGTCCAGGGGGCGCGAGGGACATTCAGTACTTC; CDR3 protein: CASSPGGARDIQYF
clone size: .; V gene: TRBV5-1; D gene: .; J gene: TRBJ2-3; CDR3 DNA: TGCGCCAGCAGCTTCACTAGCCCCACAGATACGCAGTATTTT; CDR3 protein: CASSFTSPTDTQYF
clone size: .; V gene: TRBV20-1; D gene: TRBD1; J gene: TRBJ2-5; CDR3 DNA: TGCAGTGCCAGTACAGGGGGAATTGGGGAGACCCAGTACTTC; CDR3 protein: CSASTGGIGETQYF
clone size: .; V gene: TRBV3-1/TRBV3-2; D gene: .; J gene: TRBJ1-5; CDR3 DNA: TGTGCCAGCAGCCAAGGTGACAGCAACAATCAGCCCCAGCATTTT; CDR3 protein: CASSQGDSNNQPQHF
clone size: .; V gene: TRBV2; D gene: TRBD1; J gene: TRBJ1-2; CDR3 DNA: TGTGCCAGCAGAGTAGGGACAGACTATGGCTACACCTTC; CDR3 protein: CASRVGTDYGYTF
clone size: .; V gene: TRBV7-8; D gene: TRBD2; J gene: TRBJ2-7; CDR3 DNA: TGTGCCAGCAGCTTATTGACTAGCGGGGATTACGAGCAGTACTTC; CDR3 protein: CASSLLTSGDYEQYF
clone size: .; V gene: TRBV6-5; D gene: TRBD1; J gene: TRBJ2-4; CDR3 DNA: TGTGCCAGCAGTTACTCGGGACAGCTAGCCAAAAACATTCAGTACTTC; CDR3 protein: CASSYSGQLAKNIQYF
clone size: .; V gene: TRBV9; D gene: .; J gene: TRBJ2-3; CDR3 DNA: TGTGCCAGCAGCGTAGGTCGTTCGGGGGATACGCAGTATTTT; CDR3 protein: CASSVGRSGDTQYF
clone size: .; V gene: TRBV4-1; D gene: TRBD1; J gene: TRBJ1-1; CDR3 DNA: TGCGCCAGCAGCCACCACGGGACAGTGAACACTGAAGCTTTCTTT; CDR3 protein: CASSHHGTVNTEAFF
clone size: .; V gene: TRBV4-2; D gene: .; J gene: TRBJ1-2; CDR3 DNA: TGTGCCAGCAGCCACAATTCCCTCGGGGGTGGCTACACCTTC; CDR3 protein: CASSHNSLGGGYTF
clone size: .; V gene: TRBV29-1; D gene: TRBD1; J gene: TRBJ1-1; CDR3 DNA: TGCAGCGTTGAAGCGCGACAGGGGCGAGTTGAAGCTTTCTTT; CDR3 protein: CSVEARQGRVEAFF
clone size: few; V gene: TRBV18; D gene: .; J gene: TRBJ1-1; CDR3 DNA: TGTGCCAGCTCACAGGGGTCCCGGATGAACACTGAAGCTTTCTTT; CDR3 protein: CASSQGSRMNTEAFF
clone size: .; V gene: TRBV6-5; D gene: TRBD1; J gene: TRBJ1-5; CDR3 DNA: TGTGCCAGCAGCCGACAGGGAGATAGCAATCAGCCCCAGCATTTT; CDR3 protein: CASSRQGDSNQPQHF
clone size: .; V gene: TRBV11-2; D gene: TRBD1; J gene: TRBJ1-1; CDR3 DNA: TGTGCCAGCAGCTTCCAGGGGGCGTACACTGAAGCTTTCTTT; CDR3 protein: CASSFQGAYTEAFF
clone size: .; V gene: TRBV5-1; D gene: TRBD1; J gene: TRBJ2-4; CDR3 DNA: TGCGCCAGCAGCTCAGGGACAGCCGAAAACATTCAGTACTTC; CDR3 protein: CASSSGTAENIQYF
clone size: .; V gene: TRBV5-1; D gene: TRBD1; J gene: TRBJ2-7; CDR3 DNA: TGCGCCAGCAGCCTAACGACCCGGGACAGGGGGCAGGAGCAGTACTTC; CDR3 protein: CASSLTTRDRGQEQYF
clone size: .; V gene: TRBV7-9; D gene: .; J gene: TRBJ1-1; CDR3 DNA: TGTGCCAGCAGCCCGGACACTTCCCTTAACACTGAAGCTTTCTTT; CDR3 protein: CASSPDTSLNTEAFF
clone size: .; V gene: TRBV2; D gene: .; J gene: TRBJ2-2; CDR3 DNA: TGTGCCAGCAGCGCCGGGACACCCAACACCGGGGAGCTGTTTTTT; CDR3 protein: CASSAGTPNTGELFF
clone size: .; V gene: TRBV6-2/TRBV6-3; D gene: TRBD1; J gene: TRBJ1-5; CDR3 DNA: TGTGCCAGCAGCCTTCCACCGGGACAGGGGCTTTATCAGCCCCAGCATTTT; CDR3 protein: CASSLPPGQGLYQPQHF
clone size: .; V gene: TRBV3-1/TRBV3-2; D gene: .; J gene: TRBJ1-2; CDR3 DNA: TGTGCCAGCAGCCAAGATGGCAATAACTATGGCTACACCTTC; CDR3 protein: CASSQDGNNYGYTF
clone size: .; V gene: TRBV25-1; D gene: TRBD1; J gene: TRBJ2-2; CDR3 DNA: TGTGCCACCGGACAGGGGGCGGTCGGGGAGCTGTTTTTT; CDR3 protein: CATGQGAVGELFF
clone size: .; V gene: TRBV7-9; D gene: TRBD2; J gene: TRBJ2-7; CDR3 DNA: TGTGCCAGCAGCTTCGCGGGGGGGACCTACGAGCAGTACTTC; CDR3 protein: CASSFAGGTYEQYF
clone size: .; V gene: TRBV3-1/TRBV3-2; D gene: .; J gene: TRBJ2-1; CDR3 DNA: TGTGCCAGCAGCGCCCCATCAGGGAGGGGGGACAATGAGCAGTTCTTC; CDR3 protein: CASSAPSGRGDNEQFF
clone size: .; V gene: TRBV4-1; D gene: TRBD1; J gene: TRBJ1-3; CDR3 DNA: TGCGCCAGCAGCCAAGAGGGGACAGCAGGAAACACCATATATTTT; CDR3 protein: CASSQEGTAGNTIYF
clone size: .; V gene: TRBV19; D gene: .; J gene: TRBJ2-1; CDR3 DNA: TGTGCCAGTAGCAAACAGCGGGTTCATGAGCAGTTCTTC; CDR3 protein: CASSKQRVHEQFF
clone size: .; V gene: TRBV4-1; D gene: TRBD1; J gene: TRBJ1-6; CDR3 DNA: TGCGCCAGCAGCCAAGGGGCGGGACAGGGCGTGGGGAATTCACCCCTCCACTTT; CDR3 protein: CASSQGAGQGVGNSPLHF
clone size: .; V gene: TRBV5-4; D gene: TRBD1; J gene: TRBJ1-4; CDR3 DNA: TGTGCCAGCAGCCCCGTTGGGACAGGGAGCACTAATGAAAAACTGTTTTTT; CDR3 protein: CASSPVGTGSTNEKLFF
clone size: .; V gene: TRBV2; D gene: TRBD1; J gene: TRBJ2-2; CDR3 DNA: TGTGCCACGGGAGGGACAGGGGGCACCGGGGAGCTGTTTTTT; CDR3 protein: CATGGTGGTGELFF
clone size: .; V gene: TRBV21-1; D gene: .; J gene: TRBJ2-1; CDR3 DNA: TGTGCCAGCAGCAAAGTCTCATTAGCGGGGGCCTACAATGAGCAGTTCTTC; CDR3 protein: CASSKVSLAGAYNEQFF